The 8 T cell receptor beta chains presented below share a single source sample, sequenced in a study of blood T cell repertoires in COVID-19. Produced via immunoSEQ multiplex PCR; TCRdb's table is partial and in-frame only. The data show some 180,000 clones, roughly 89% seen once. Sequenced: PBMCs or T cells enriched from blood (not recorded which). The receptors were sampled from a woman younger than 45 who had been exposed to COVID-19.

The V call is TRBV2, the J call TRBJ1-5, with D possibly matching TRBD1 (5 bases). Germline CDR1 is SNHLY and CDR2 is FYNNEI. This CDR3 spans 13 amino acids. The germline V and J ends were trimmed by 6 bases and 3 bases, with 9 bases remaining between them. CDR3: CASRTELNQPQHF. The CDR3 bases are TGTGCCAGCAGGACAGAGCTCAATCAGCCCCAGCATTTT.

The chain joins TRBV29-1 to TRBJ1-5; possibly TRBD1 for D (6 bases). With 4 bases removed from V and 4 bases from J, the gap between germline ends came to 17 bases. Germline assignment: CDR1 SQVTM and CDR2 ANQGSEA. The CDR3 consists of 15 residues. In nucleotides, the CDR3 is TGCAGCGTTGCCTTGAGCGGGACACCTAATCAGCCCCAGCATTTT. It codes for CSVALSGTPNQPQHF.

CDR3: CASRQAGFSPLHF. DNA for the CDR3: TGTGCCAGCAGACAGGCGGGGTTTTCACCCCTCCACTTT. The chain joins TRBV6-5 to TRBJ1-6; tentative D call: TRBD1 (5 bases). Looked up from germline, CDR1 is MNHEY and CDR2 is SVGAGI. The CDR3 is 13 residues long. Trimming pared 6 bases from V and 9 bases from J, leaving 12 bases between.

This clone showed up just once. The CDR3 region is CASRARTSGALLNEQFF. In DNA form, the CDR3 reads TGTGCCAGCAGAGCAAGGACTAGCGGGGCGCTTTTAAATGAGCAGTTCTTC. The chain links TRBV27 to TRBJ2-1; TRBD2 aligns across 12 bases. Germline CDR1 is MNHEY and CDR2 is SMNVEV (reference sequence). CDR3 size: 17 residues. Trimming at V came to 6 bases and at J to 7 bases, leaving 13 bases not matched to a gene.

The chain joins TRBV3-1 (or the pseudogene TRBV3-2) to TRBJ2-3; D is uncertain. CDR1 is LGHDT, CDR2 YNNKEL, per germline (reference sequence). V lost 0 bases, J lost 2 bases, and 9 bases lay in between. The length of the CDR3 is 15 residues. The CDR3 bases are TGTGCCAGCAGCCAAGAGGGTGCGGTCACAGATACGCAGTATTTT. Its protein product is CASSQEGAVTDTQYF.

The chain links TRBV18 to TRBJ1-2; a possible D gene is TRBD1 (6 bases). Germline V lookup: CDR1 KGHSH, CDR2 LQKENI. V was clipped by 3 bases and J by 4 bases, with 9 bases between them. This CDR3 spans 13 amino acids. The CDR3 DNA sequence: TGTGCCAGCTCACCGGACAGCGGCTATGGCTACACCTTC. Translated: CASSPDSGYGYTF.

The rearrangement joins TRBV6-5 to TRBJ1-2; TRBD1 is a possible D gene (5 bases). The length of the CDR3 is 14 residues. Germline V gene data show CDR1 as MNHEY and CDR2 as SVGAGI. The V end was cut by 2 bases, the J end by 7 bases, with 14 bases between. The CDR3 protein is CASSYADRDSGYTF. The CDR3, as DNA: TGTGCCAGCAGTTACGCGGACCGGGACTCTGGCTACACCTTC.

The chain carries TRBV5-1 and TRBJ1-3; D possibly corresponds to TRBD1 (5 bases). The CDR3 is 16 amino acids. In germline, CDR1 is SGHRS, CDR2 YFSETQ. V was pared by 4 bases and J by 4 bases, with 18 bases between. In nucleotides, the CDR3 is TGCGCCAGCAGCGCTAAGACAGACCCTGACGGAAACACCATATATTTT. Amino acid sequence: CASSAKTDPDGNTIYF.